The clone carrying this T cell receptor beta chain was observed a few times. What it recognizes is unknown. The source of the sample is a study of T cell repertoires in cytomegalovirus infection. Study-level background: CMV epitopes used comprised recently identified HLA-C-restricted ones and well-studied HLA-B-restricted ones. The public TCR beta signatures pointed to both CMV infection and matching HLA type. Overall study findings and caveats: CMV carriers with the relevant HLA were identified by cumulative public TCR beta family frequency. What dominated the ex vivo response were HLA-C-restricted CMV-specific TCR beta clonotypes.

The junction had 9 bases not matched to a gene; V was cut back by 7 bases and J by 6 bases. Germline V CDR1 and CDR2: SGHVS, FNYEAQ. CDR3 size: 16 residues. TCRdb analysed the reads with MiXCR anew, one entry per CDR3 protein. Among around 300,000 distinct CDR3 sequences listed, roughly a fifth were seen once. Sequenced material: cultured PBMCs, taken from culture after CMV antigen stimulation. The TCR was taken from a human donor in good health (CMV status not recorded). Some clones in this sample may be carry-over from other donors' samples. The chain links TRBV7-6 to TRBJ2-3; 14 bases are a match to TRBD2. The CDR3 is CASTPGLAGDPDTQYF. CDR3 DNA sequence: TGTGCCAGCACCCCGGGACTAGCGGGGGACCCCGATACGCAGTATTTT. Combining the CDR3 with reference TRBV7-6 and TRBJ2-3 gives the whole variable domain GAGVSQSPRYKVTKRGQDVALRCDPISGHVSLYWYRQALGQGPEFLTYFNYEAQQDKSGLPNDRFSAERPEGSISTLTIQRTEQRDSAMYRCASTPGLAGDPDTQYFGPGTRLTVL.